This T cell receptor (beta chain) emerged from a study of blood T cell repertoires in COVID-19. Overall study: PBMCs, B-cell-depleted T cells, or T cells provided the cDNA or gDNA that made up the material.

The CDR3 is 14 residues long. Per germline, CDR1 LNHDA and CDR2 SQIVND (reference sequence). V lost 0 bases to trimming and J lost 3 bases; unmatched junction nucleotides: 2. Here immunoSEQ multiplex PCR was the method, and the copy in TCRdb shows in-frame clones only, minus some. This sample has fewer than 200,000 clones, with 86% found just once. The receptor was derived from a man in his 70s with active or convalescent COVID-19. This chain joins TRBV19 and TRBJ2-7; TRBD1 aligns across 7 bases. Sequencing input: peripheral blood. CDR3 nucleotides: TGTGCCAGTAGTATAGAAAACAGGGGCTACGAGCAGTACTTC. Amino acids: CASSIENRGYEQYF.